This is a list of T cell receptor beta chains from one sample in a study of blood T cell repertoires in COVID-19. TCRdb's table, derived via immunoSEQ multiplex PCR, lists solely in-frame clones and lacks some. The sample lists around 200,000 clones; more than 75% were seen once. Sequenced input: peripheral blood. These receptors were collected from an elderly woman with acute or convalescent COVID-19. The CDR3 runs from the conserved cysteine through the conserved F or W. The D gene is left open where the match is weak. Size values are once, few and many counts, or a class for expanded clones, and some rows have none.

>14|NA|TRBV7-9|TRBJ1-1|TRBD1
CASSTGQGGTEAFF
TGTGCCAGCAGCACCGGACAGGGGGGTACTGAAGCTTTCTTT
>13|NA|TRBV9|TRBJ1-1|TRBD1
CASSVVETGKAFF
TGTGCCAGCAGCGTAGTTGAGACAGGGAAAGCTTTCTTT
>11|NA|TRBV3-1/TRBV3-2|TRBJ2-1|NA
CASSQYRVQFF
TGTGCCAGCAGCCAATACAGGGTACAGTTCTTC
>14|NA|TRBV6-2/TRBV6-3|TRBJ2-5|TRBD2
CASSQRTSWETQYF
TGTGCCAGCAGTCAAAGGACTAGCTGGGAGACCCAGTACTTC
>16|NA|TRBV5-5|TRBJ1-1|TRBD1
CASSSTGAPLGTEAFF
TGTGCCAGCAGCTCAACAGGGGCCCCTTTGGGCACTGAAGCTTTCTTT
>13|few|TRBV7-2|TRBJ1-5|NA
CASSLGRNQPQHF
TGTGCCAGCAGCTTAGGGCGGAATCAGCCCCAGCATTTT
>13|NA|TRBV7-9|TRBJ2-5|NA
CASSLGLQETQYF
TGTGCCAGCAGCTTGGGACTCCAAGAGACCCAGTACTTC
>15|few|TRBV5-1|TRBJ2-2|NA
CASNPGVSNTGELFF
TGCGCCAGCAACCCCGGGGTTTCGAACACCGGGGAGCTGTTTTTT
>13|once|TRBV30|TRBJ2-7|TRBD1
CAWRTGGGSEQYF
TGTGCCTGGAGGACAGGGGGCGGGTCCGAGCAGTACTTC
>16|NA|TRBV18|TRBJ1-3|TRBD1
CASSSRQGSSGNTIYF
TGTGCCAGCTCATCTAGACAGGGGAGTTCTGGAAACACCATATATTTT
>15|NA|TRBV7-9|TRBJ2-7|TRBD2
CASSLVSGRVEEQYF
TGTGCCAGCAGCTTAGTGAGCGGGAGGGTTGAGGAGCAGTACTTC
>12|NA|TRBV29-1|TRBJ1-1|TRBD1
CSAGTGGTEAFF
TGCAGCGCCGGGACAGGGGGCACTGAAGCTTTCTTT
>13|NA|TRBV29-1|TRBJ1-2|TRBD1
CSATQGQGEGYTF
TGCAGCGCAACACAAGGACAGGGGGAGGGCTACACCTTC
>13|few|TRBV6-5|TRBJ2-2|TRBD1
CASIEYRGGELFF
TGTGCCAGCATCGAATACAGGGGCGGGGAGCTGTTTTTT
>15|NA|TRBV28|TRBJ2-5|TRBD1
CASSPPDRDWKTQYF
TGTGCCAGCAGTCCTCCTGACAGGGATTGGAAGACCCAGTACTTC
>11|NA|TRBV29-1|TRBJ1-2|NA
CSVDRDYGYTF
TGCAGCGTTGACAGGGACTATGGCTACACCTTC
>17|NA|TRBV9|TRBJ1-1|TRBD1
CASSVGSRTGGNTEAFF
TGTGCCAGCAGCGTAGGATCCCGGACAGGGGGAAACACTGAAGCTTTCTTT
>16|NA|TRBV4-3|TRBJ2-3|TRBD2
CASSRGALAGTDTQYF
TGCGCCAGCAGCCGAGGTGCACTAGCGGGAACAGATACGCAGTATTTT
>16|once|TRBV15|TRBJ2-3|TRBD1
CATSLGTGPWTDTQYF
TGTGCCACCAGCCTAGGGACAGGACCTTGGACAGATACGCAGTATTTT
>15|NA|TRBV5-1|TRBJ2-3|TRBD1
CASSLEGQYTDTQYF
TGCGCCAGCAGCTTGGAGGGACAGTACACAGATACGCAGTATTTT
>14|NA|TRBV7-2|TRBJ1-2|TRBD1
CASSPRQGFYGYTF
TGTGCCAGCAGCCCACGACAGGGCTTCTATGGCTACACCTTC
>16|NA|TRBV7-9|TRBJ1-2|NA
CASSLEQGRPLYGYTF
TGTGCCAGCAGCTTAGAGCAGGGCCGGCCTCTCTATGGCTACACCTTC
>17|NA|TRBV30|TRBJ2-2|NA
CAWSVEWGRKKSGELFF
TGTGCCTGGAGTGTAGAGTGGGGGCGTAAGAAGAGCGGGGAGCTGTTTTTT
>13|NA|TRBV5-1|TRBJ1-1|TRBD1
CASSDRADTEAFF
TGCGCCAGCAGTGACAGGGCCGACACTGAAGCTTTCTTT
>17|NA|TRBV3-1/TRBV3-2|TRBJ1-3|NA
CASSHLQGGVSGNTIYF
TGTGCCAGCAGCCATTTACAAGGAGGAGTCTCTGGAAACACCATATATTTT
>16|NA|TRBV19|TRBJ2-5|TRBD2
CASSPLQREGQETQYF
TGTGCCAGTAGTCCCCTCCAGCGGGAGGGCCAGGAGACCCAGTACTTC
>15|NA|TRBV5-1|TRBJ2-3|TRBD1
CASSLAEAGGYTQYF
TGCGCCAGCAGCTTGGCCGAAGCAGGGGGATATACGCAGTATTTT
>14|NA|TRBV7-2|TRBJ2-7|NA
CASSPPGASYEQYF
TGTGCCAGCAGCCCGCCAGGGGCCTCGTACGAGCAGTACTTC
>15|once|TRBV7-9|TRBJ2-7|TRBD1
CASSFGTGRVYEQYF
TGTGCCAGCAGCTTCGGGACAGGTAGGGTCTACGAGCAGTACTTC
>12|NA|TRBV27|TRBJ2-1|NA
CASSPRAGQQFF
TGTGCCAGCAGCCCCCGGGCGGGGCAGCAGTTCTTC
>12|NA|TRBV6-5|TRBJ2-7|NA
CAVRGNNYEQYF
TGTGCCGTCAGGGGAAATAACTACGAGCAGTACTTC
>14|NA|TRBV5-1|TRBJ2-3|NA
CASSTGQTPDTQYF
TGCGCCAGCAGCACTGGACAGACGCCAGATACGCAGTATTTT
>13|NA|TRBV18|TRBJ2-2|NA
CASSPRGTGELFF
TGTGCCAGCTCACCTAGGGGCACCGGGGAGCTGTTTTTT
>13|once|TRBV6-5|TRBJ2-3|NA
CASSPGVADTQYF
TGTGCCAGCAGTCCGGGGGTGGCAGATACGCAGTATTTT
>16|NA|TRBV5-1|TRBJ1-6|TRBD1
CASSDFPGTGKSPLHF
TGCGCCAGCAGCGACTTTCCCGGGACAGGGAAATCACCCCTCCACTTT
>14|NA|TRBV3-1/TRBV3-2|TRBJ2-5|TRBD1
CASSLGQGRETQYF
TGTGCCAGCAGCCTCGGACAGGGGAGAGAGACCCAGTACTTC
>15|NA|TRBV14|TRBJ1-2|TRBD1
CASSQAGQGPYGYTF
TGTGCCAGCAGCCAAGCGGGACAGGGGCCCTATGGCTACACCTTC
>15|NA|TRBV2|TRBJ2-7|TRBD1
CASSEPGQGLREQYF
TGTGCCAGCAGTGAACCGGGACAGGGGTTGCGCGAGCAGTACTTC
>15|NA|TRBV6-2/TRBV6-3|TRBJ1-1|NA
CASSLSVGGGTEAFF
TGTGCCAGCAGTTTATCCGTCGGGGGAGGCACTGAAGCTTTCTTT
>16|NA|TRBV9|TRBJ2-5|TRBD2
CASSVWSGRAGETQYF
TGTGCCAGCAGCGTGTGGAGCGGGAGGGCCGGGGAGACCCAGTACTTC
>14|NA|TRBV27|TRBJ2-5|NA
CASSFWASQETQYF
TGTGCCAGCAGTTTTTGGGCGAGTCAAGAGACCCAGTACTTC
>15|NA|TRBV21-1|TRBJ2-5|NA
CASSKTPGGSETQYF
TGTGCCAGCAGCAAAACCCCAGGGGGCTCGGAGACCCAGTACTTC
>15|NA|TRBV7-2|TRBJ1-2|TRBD1
CASSLGGQGGYGYTF
TGTGCCAGCAGCTTAGGGGGACAGGGCGGCTATGGCTACACCTTC
>13|NA|TRBV7-9|TRBJ1-1|NA
CASTGQLNTEAFF
TGTGCCAGCACGGGACAATTGAACACTGAAGCTTTCTTT
>14|NA|TRBV29-1|TRBJ1-2|TRBD1
CSASPGTGHYGYTF
TGCAGCGCGTCTCCCGGGACAGGGCACTATGGCTACACCTTT